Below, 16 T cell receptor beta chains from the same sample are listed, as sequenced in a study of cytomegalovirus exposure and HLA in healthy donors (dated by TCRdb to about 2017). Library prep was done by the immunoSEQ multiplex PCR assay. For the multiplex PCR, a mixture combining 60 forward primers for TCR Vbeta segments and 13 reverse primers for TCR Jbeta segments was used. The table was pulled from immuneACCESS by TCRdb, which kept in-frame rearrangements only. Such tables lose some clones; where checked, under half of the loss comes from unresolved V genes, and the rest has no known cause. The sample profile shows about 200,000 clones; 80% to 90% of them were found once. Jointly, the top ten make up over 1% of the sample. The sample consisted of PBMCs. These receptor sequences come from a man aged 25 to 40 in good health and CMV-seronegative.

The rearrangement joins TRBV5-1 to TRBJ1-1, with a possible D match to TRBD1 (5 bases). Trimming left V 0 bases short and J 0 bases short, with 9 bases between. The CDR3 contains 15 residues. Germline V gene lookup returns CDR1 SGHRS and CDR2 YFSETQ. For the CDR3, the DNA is TGCGCCAGCAGCTTGGTGGGGGGAATGAACACTGAAGCTTTCTTT. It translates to CASSLVGGMNTEAFF.

The CDR3 reads CASSLEGAIDTQYF. DNA for the CDR3: TGTGCCAGCAGTTTAGAAGGGGCGATAGATACGCAGTATTTT. The chain has TRBV28 and TRBJ2-3; a possible D gene is TRBD1 (5 bases). The CDR3 is made up of 14 amino acids. The germline gives CDR1 MDHEN, CDR2 SYDVKM. V was trimmed by 2 bases and J by 5 bases, leaving 11 bases between them.

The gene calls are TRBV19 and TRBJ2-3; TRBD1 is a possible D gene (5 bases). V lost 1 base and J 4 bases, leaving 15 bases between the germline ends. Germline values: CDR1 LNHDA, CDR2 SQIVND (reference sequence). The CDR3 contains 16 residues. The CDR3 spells CASSIGGAVKADTQYF. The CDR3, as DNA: TGTGCCAGTAGTATAGGTGGGGCGGTAAAGGCAGATACGCAGTATTTT. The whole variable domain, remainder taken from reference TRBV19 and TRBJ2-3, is DGGITQSPKYLFRKEGQNVTLSCEQNLNHDAMYWYRQDPGQGLRLIYYSQIVNDFQKGDIAEGYSVSREKKESFPLTVTSAQKNPTAFYLCASSIGGAVKADTQYFGPGTRLTVL.

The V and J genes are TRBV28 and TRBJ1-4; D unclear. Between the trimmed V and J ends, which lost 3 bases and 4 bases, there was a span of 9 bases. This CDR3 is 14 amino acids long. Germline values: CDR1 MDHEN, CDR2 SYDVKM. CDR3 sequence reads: CASSFPGSNEKLFF. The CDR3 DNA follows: TGTGCCAGCAGTTTTCCCGGGAGTAATGAAAAACTGTTTTTT.

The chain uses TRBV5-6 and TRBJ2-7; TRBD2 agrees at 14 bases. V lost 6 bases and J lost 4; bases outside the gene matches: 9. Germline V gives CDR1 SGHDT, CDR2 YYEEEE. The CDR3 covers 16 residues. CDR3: CASNSGTSGRGYEQYF. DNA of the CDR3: TGTGCCAGCAACTCCGGGACTAGCGGGAGAGGGTACGAGCAGTACTTC.

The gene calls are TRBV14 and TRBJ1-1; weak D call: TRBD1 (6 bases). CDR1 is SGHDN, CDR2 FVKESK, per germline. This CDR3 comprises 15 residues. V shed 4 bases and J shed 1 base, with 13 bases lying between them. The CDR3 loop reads CASSPNRVGNTEAFF. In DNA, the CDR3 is TGTGCCAGCAGCCCGAACAGGGTCGGGAACACTGAAGCTTTCTTT.

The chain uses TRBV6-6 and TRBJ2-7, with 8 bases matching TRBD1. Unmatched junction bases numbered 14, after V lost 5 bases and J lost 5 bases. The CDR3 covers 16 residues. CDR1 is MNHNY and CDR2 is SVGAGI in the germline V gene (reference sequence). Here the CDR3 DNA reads TGTGCCAGCAGTCCAGGGGTTAGGACAGGGCCAAACGAGCAGTACTTC. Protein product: CASSPGVRTGPNEQYF.

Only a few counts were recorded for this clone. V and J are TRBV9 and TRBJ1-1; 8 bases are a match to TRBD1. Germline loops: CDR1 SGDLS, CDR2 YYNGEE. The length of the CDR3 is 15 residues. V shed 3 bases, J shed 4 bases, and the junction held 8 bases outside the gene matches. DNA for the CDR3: TGTGCCAGCAGCGCGCCGACAGGGGCTGTCACTGAAGCTTTCTTT. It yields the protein CASSAPTGAVTEAFF.

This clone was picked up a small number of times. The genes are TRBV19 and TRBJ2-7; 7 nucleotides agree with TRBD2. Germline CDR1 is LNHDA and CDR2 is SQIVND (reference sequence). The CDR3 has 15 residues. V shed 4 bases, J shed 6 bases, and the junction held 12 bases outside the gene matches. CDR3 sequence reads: CASSRDYPPRGEQYF. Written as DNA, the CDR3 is TGTGCCAGTAGTAGGGACTACCCTCCTAGGGGCGAGCAGTACTTC.

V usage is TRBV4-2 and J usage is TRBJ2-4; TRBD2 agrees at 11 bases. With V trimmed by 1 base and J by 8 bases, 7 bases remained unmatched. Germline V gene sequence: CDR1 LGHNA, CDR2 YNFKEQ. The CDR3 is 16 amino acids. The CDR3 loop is CASSQVSGGAGDIQYF. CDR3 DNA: TGTGCCAGCAGCCAAGTTAGCGGGGGGGCCGGAGACATTCAGTACTTC.

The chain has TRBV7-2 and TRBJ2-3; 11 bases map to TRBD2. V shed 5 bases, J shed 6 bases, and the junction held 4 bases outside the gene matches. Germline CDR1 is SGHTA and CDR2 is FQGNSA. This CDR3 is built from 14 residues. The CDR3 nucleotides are TGTGCCAGCAGCCCAACTAGCGGGAGTGATACGCAGTATTTT. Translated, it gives CASSPTSGSDTQYF.

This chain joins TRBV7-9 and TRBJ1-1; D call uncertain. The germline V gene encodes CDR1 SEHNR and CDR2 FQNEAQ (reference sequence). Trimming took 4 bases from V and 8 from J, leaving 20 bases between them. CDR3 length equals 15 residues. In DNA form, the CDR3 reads TGTGCCAGCAGCTCCCTCGGTGGCGGTATATCAGAAGCTTTCTTT. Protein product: CASSSLGGGISEAFF.

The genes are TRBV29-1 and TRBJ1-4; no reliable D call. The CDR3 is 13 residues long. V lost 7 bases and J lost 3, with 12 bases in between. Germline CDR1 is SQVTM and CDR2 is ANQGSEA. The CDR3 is CSGSIAANEKLFF. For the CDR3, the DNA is TGCAGCGGGAGTATTGCGGCTAATGAAAAACTGTTTTTT.

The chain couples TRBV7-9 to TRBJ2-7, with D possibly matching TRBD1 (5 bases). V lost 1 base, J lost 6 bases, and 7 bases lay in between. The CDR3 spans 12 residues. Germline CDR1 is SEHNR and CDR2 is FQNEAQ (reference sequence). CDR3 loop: CASSLDRREQYF. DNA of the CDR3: TGTGCCAGCAGCTTAGACAGGCGCGAGCAGTACTTC.

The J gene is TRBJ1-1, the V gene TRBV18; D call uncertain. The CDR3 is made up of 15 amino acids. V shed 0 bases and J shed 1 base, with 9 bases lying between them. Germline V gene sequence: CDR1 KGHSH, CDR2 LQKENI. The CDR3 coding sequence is TGTGCCAGCTCACCACCGGGCCCAGCGAACACTGAAGCTTTCTTT. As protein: CASSPPGPANTEAFF.

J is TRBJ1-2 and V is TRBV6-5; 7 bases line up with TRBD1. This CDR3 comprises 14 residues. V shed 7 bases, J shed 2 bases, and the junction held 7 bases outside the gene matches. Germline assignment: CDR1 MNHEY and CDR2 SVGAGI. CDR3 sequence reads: CASTGTAVNYGYTF. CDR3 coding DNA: TGTGCCAGCACAGGGACAGCGGTAAACTATGGCTACACCTTC.